Described below is a single T cell receptor (beta chain) sequence and its context. The data are from a study of cytomegalovirus exposure and HLA in healthy donors. PCR used 60 Vbeta primers and 13 Jbeta primers. Measured with immunoSEQ multiplex PCR; TCRdb has only the in-frame clones, and not every one. The data show 95,000 to 150,000 clones, over 70% seen once. This CDR3 is built from 15 residues. Germline CDR1 SNHLY, CDR2 FYNNEI. Trimming took off 6 bases at V and 4 bases at J, with 18 bases between the two ends. Sequencing used PBMCs. This sequence originates from a woman between 18 and 30 years old in good health and CMV-seronegative. V usage is TRBV2 and J usage is TRBJ1-2, with D possibly TRBD1 on 5 matching bases. As DNA, the CDR3 is TGTGCCAGCAGCGGGGGGACTGGGGACTTCTATGGCTACACCTTC. It translates to CASSGGTGDFYGYTF.